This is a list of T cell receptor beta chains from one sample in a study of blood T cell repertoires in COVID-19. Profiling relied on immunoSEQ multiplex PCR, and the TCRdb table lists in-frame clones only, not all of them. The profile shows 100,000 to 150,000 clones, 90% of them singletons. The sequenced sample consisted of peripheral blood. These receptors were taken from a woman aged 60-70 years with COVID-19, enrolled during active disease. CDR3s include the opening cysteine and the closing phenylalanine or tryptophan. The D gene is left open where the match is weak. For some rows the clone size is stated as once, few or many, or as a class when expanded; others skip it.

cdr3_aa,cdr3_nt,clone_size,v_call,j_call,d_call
CATRTGISGNTIYF,TGTGCCACGCGCACGGGGATCTCTGGAAACACCATATATTTT,.,TRBV10-3,TRBJ1-3,.
CASSHNGTDGNTIYF,TGCGCCAGCAGTCACAACGGGACAGACGGAAACACCATATATTTT,few,TRBV23-1,TRBJ1-3,TRBD1
CASGRQGRNQPQHF,TGTGCCAGCGGACGACAGGGCCGTAATCAGCCCCAGCATTTT,.,TRBV7-2,TRBJ1-5,TRBD1
CASSYSRRHTEAFF,TGTGCCAGCAGTTACTCTAGGCGGCACACTGAAGCTTTCTTT,.,TRBV6-5,TRBJ1-1,.
CSALTGANTGELFF,TGCAGCGCCTTGACAGGGGCGAACACCGGGGAGCTGTTTTTT,.,TRBV29-1,TRBJ2-2,TRBD1
CAWKSSRDRDQPQHF,TGTGCCTGGAAGTCAAGCCGGGACAGGGATCAGCCCCAGCATTTT,.,TRBV30,TRBJ1-5,TRBD1
CASESRLYEQYF,TGTGCCAGCGAATCAAGACTTTACGAGCAGTACTTC,once,TRBV7-2,TRBJ2-7,.
CASSRQATNEKLFF,TGTGCCAGTAGCCGACAGGCAACTAATGAAAAACTGTTTTTT,.,TRBV19,TRBJ1-4,.
CASSLEDRFYGYTF,TGTGCCAGCAGCTTAGAGGACAGGTTCTATGGCTACACCTTC,.,TRBV7-9,TRBJ1-2,TRBD1
CASKQSLDTEAFF,TGTGCCAGTAAACAGAGTCTGGACACTGAAGCTTTCTTT,.,TRBV6-5,TRBJ1-1,.
CASSIDRRGETQYF,TGTGCCAGTAGTATAGACAGAAGGGGAGAGACCCAGTACTTC,.,TRBV19,TRBJ2-5,.
CASSQGQHSNQPQHF,TGTGCCAGCAGCCAGGGACAGCATAGCAATCAGCCCCAGCATTTT,.,TRBV5-6,TRBJ1-5,TRBD1
CASRGAGASGYTF,TGTGCCAGCAGAGGGGCGGGGGCGTCTGGCTACACCTTC,.,TRBV12-3/TRBV12-4,TRBJ1-2,.
CASSLAGQGYEQYF,TGTGCCAGCAGCTTAGCCGGACAGGGCTACGAGCAGTACTTC,once,TRBV7-2,TRBJ2-7,TRBD1
CASSIDREGGNTIYF,TGTGCCAGTAGTATTGACAGGGAAGGAGGAAACACCATATATTTT,.,TRBV19,TRBJ1-3,TRBD1
CASSIGVGGIVNTEAFF,TGTGCCAGTAGTATAGGAGTCGGGGGTATCGTGAACACTGAAGCTTTCTTT,.,TRBV19,TRBJ1-1,.
CATSDRFGATYEQYF,TGTGCCACCAGTGACCGTTTTGGGGCAACCTACGAGCAGTACTTC,.,TRBV24-1,TRBJ2-7,.
CASSLKLAASTDTQYF,TGTGCCAGCAGCTTGAAATTAGCGGCTAGCACAGATACGCAGTATTTT,.,TRBV5-4,TRBJ2-3,.
CASSRGLAPGETQYF,TGTGCCAGCAGCCGGGGACTAGCGCCTGGGGAGACCCAGTACTTC,.,TRBV6-5,TRBJ2-5,TRBD2
CASTPPGGTDTQYF,TGTGCCAGCACCCCCCCCGGAGGCACAGATACGCAGTATTTT,.,TRBV6-5,TRBJ2-3,.
CASSYQPGTGDKAFF,TGTGCCAGCAGTTACCAACCAGGGACAGGAGATAAAGCTTTCTTT,.,TRBV6-2/TRBV6-3,TRBJ1-1,TRBD1
CASSLDRTDYGYTF,TGTGCCAGCAGCCTGGACAGGACAGACTATGGCTACACCTTC,.,TRBV7-3,TRBJ1-2,TRBD1
CAISESPGLAGPPTDTQYF,TGTGCCATCAGTGAGTCGCCGGGACTAGCGGGACCACCCACAGATACGCAGTATTTT,once,TRBV10-3,TRBJ2-3,TRBD2
CASTGQGAAEAFF,TGTGCCAGCACGGGGCAGGGGGCGGCTGAAGCTTTCTTT,.,TRBV6-5,TRBJ1-1,TRBD1
CASSPGLVHEQYF,TGTGCCAGCAGTCCGGGACTAGTGCACGAGCAGTACTTC,few,TRBV6-5,TRBJ2-7,TRBD2
CAISGLAGGLNEQFF,TGTGCCATCAGTGGACTAGCGGGGGGACTGAATGAGCAGTTCTTC,.,TRBV10-3,TRBJ2-1,TRBD2
CASSQDEGANYGYTF,TGTGCCAGCAGCCAAGATGAGGGAGCTAACTATGGCTACACCTTC,.,TRBV14,TRBJ1-2,.
CASSLVRLNTGELFF,TGTGCCAGCAGCTTAGTACGACTGAACACCGGGGAGCTGTTTTTT,.,TRBV7-2,TRBJ2-2,.
CASSPRQGPYEQYF,TGTGCCAGTAGTCCAAGGCAGGGGCCGTACGAGCAGTACTTC,.,TRBV19,TRBJ2-7,.
CASSPLRTLAKNIQYF,TGTGCCAGCAGCCCTCTCAGGACATTAGCCAAAAACATTCAGTACTTC,.,TRBV7-2,TRBJ2-4,.
CASSLRSGASYNEQFF,TGTGCCAGCAGCCTCCGGAGTGGGGCCTCCTACAATGAGCAGTTCTTC,.,TRBV27,TRBJ2-1,.
CAWRQDFNQPQHF,TGTGCCTGGAGACAGGATTTCAATCAGCCCCAGCATTTT,.,TRBV30,TRBJ1-5,.
CASSFDGTGLGYTF,TGTGCCAGCAGCTTCGACGGGACAGGGCTTGGCTACACCTTC,once,TRBV7-3,TRBJ1-2,TRBD1
CASSPGLAGVAYEQYF,TGCGCCAGCAGCCCGGGACTAGCGGGGGTGGCCTACGAGCAGTACTTC,.,TRBV5-1,TRBJ2-7,TRBD2
CASRLAGGYTGELFF,TGTGCCAGCAGACTAGCGGGGGGGTACACCGGGGAGCTGTTTTTT,.,TRBV2,TRBJ2-2,TRBD2
CASSLGALSGNTIYF,TGTGCCAGCAGCTTGGGGGCACTCTCTGGAAACACCATATATTTT,.,TRBV5-6,TRBJ1-3,.
CASSFGTGSEAFF,TGTGCCAGCAGCTTCGGAACAGGGTCTGAAGCTTTCTTT,.,TRBV7-9,TRBJ1-1,.
CASSLVSGSGETQYF,TGTGCCAGCAGCTTAGTTTCAGGGTCGGGAGAGACCCAGTACTTC,.,TRBV7-9,TRBJ2-5,.
CASSVGVDRALREETQYF,TGCGCCAGCAGTGTCGGGGTGGACAGGGCCTTACGGGAAGAGACCCAGTACTTC,few,TRBV10-1,TRBJ2-5,TRBD1
CASSSGLPATNEKLFF,TGTGCCAGCAGTTCGGGACTTCCAGCAACTAATGAAAAACTGTTTTTT,.,TRBV27,TRBJ1-4,.
CASTPDWGNQPQHF,TGTGCCAGTACACCTGACTGGGGCAATCAGCCCCAGCATTTT,.,TRBV19,TRBJ1-5,.
CASSSEADQPQHF,TGCGCCAGCAGCTCGGAAGCGGATCAGCCCCAGCATTTT,once,TRBV5-1,TRBJ1-5,.
CASSRQIQETQYF,TGTGCCAGCAGCCGACAGATCCAAGAGACCCAGTACTTC,.,TRBV11-2,TRBJ2-5,.
CASSLGGPVLGSPLHF,TGTGCCAGCAGCTTAGGAGGGCCCGTTCTTGGTTCACCCCTCCACTTT,.,TRBV7-9,TRBJ1-6,.
CASSLSESPIGQFF,TGTGCCAGCAGTCTAAGCGAATCCCCGATCGGGCAGTTCTTC,once,TRBV3-1/TRBV3-2,TRBJ2-1,.
CASSLTGTYGYTF,TGTGCCAGCAGCTTAACAGGGACCTATGGCTACACCTTC,.,TRBV7-2,TRBJ1-2,.
CASSLVIPSTDTQYF,TGTGCCAGCAGCTTAGTGATCCCTAGCACAGATACGCAGTATTTT,many,TRBV6-2/TRBV6-3,TRBJ2-3,.
CASSLGGDEQFF,TGTGCCAGCAGCTTGGGTGGAGATGAGCAGTTCTTC,once,TRBV5-4,TRBJ2-1,.
CASRIKQGSATEAFF,TGTGCCAGCAGAATAAAACAGGGGTCTGCCACTGAAGCTTTCTTT,.,TRBV21-1,TRBJ1-1,.
CASSQGLHTFYGYTF,TGTGCCAGCAGCCAAGGCCTTCATACTTTCTATGGCTACACCTTC,few,TRBV3-1/TRBV3-2,TRBJ1-2,.
CASSLAGLAGGSSYNEQFF,TGTGCCAGCAGCTTAGCGGGACTAGCGGGGGGTAGCTCCTACAATGAGCAGTTCTTC,.,TRBV7-9,TRBJ2-1,TRBD2